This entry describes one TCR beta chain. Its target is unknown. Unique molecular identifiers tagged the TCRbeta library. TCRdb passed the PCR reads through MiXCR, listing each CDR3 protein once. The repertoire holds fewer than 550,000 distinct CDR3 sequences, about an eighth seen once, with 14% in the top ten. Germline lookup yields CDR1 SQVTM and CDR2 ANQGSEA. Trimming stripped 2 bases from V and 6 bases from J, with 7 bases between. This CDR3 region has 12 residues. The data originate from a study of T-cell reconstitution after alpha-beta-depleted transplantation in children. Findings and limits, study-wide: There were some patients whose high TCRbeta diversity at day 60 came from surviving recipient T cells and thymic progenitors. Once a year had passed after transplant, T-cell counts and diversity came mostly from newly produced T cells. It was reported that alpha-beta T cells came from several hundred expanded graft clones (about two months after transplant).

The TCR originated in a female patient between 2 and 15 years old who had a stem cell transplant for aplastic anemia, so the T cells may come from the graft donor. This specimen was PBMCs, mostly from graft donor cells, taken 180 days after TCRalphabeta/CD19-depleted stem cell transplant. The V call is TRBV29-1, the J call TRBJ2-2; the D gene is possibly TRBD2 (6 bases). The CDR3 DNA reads TGCAGCGTTGAATGGAGGGCCGGGGAGCTGTTTTTT. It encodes CSVEWRAGELFF.